This is a list of T cell receptor beta chains from one sample in a study of technical replicates of blood from a handful of donors. Generated by immunoSEQ multiplex PCR, the TCRdb table keeps only in-frame clones and is missing some. Among some 99,000 clones, 95% were seen once, and the ten largest hold about 0.21%. The sample was T cells isolated from PBMCs. The receptors stem from a human donor in good health. Both conserved end residues are part of each CDR3. D genes are given only for firm matches. Size tells how often a clone was seen (once, few, many) or the class of an expanded clone, and some rows leave it out.

D: .
J: TRBJ2-6
size: .
V: TRBV28
DNA: TGTGCAGCGGCCGTCTCTGGGGCCAACGTCCTGACTTTC
CDR3: CAAAVSGANVLTF

D: TRBD1
J: TRBJ1-1
size: .
V: TRBV2
DNA: TGTGCCAGCAGGGAGGGGGCCCAGCGAGCTTTCTTT
CDR3: CASREGAQRAFF

D: .
J: TRBJ2-4
size: .
V: TRBV30
DNA: TGTGCCTGGAGCTCAGGGTTGTCAAACATTCAGTACTTC
CDR3: CAWSSGLSNIQYF

D: .
J: TRBJ1-1
size: once
V: TRBV19
DNA: TGTGCCAGTAGTATAGCTGCAGGGGTGAACACTGAAGCTTTCTTT
CDR3: CASSIAAGVNTEAFF

D: TRBD2
J: TRBJ2-2
size: .
V: TRBV4-1
DNA: TGCGCCAGCAGCCAAGATTGGACTAGCTTGGGCGGGGAGCTGTTTTTT
CDR3: CASSQDWTSLGGELFF

D: TRBD1
J: TRBJ1-3
size: .
V: TRBV9
DNA: TGTGCCAGCAGCGCCATCGGGACAGGGTGGGGTGGAAACACCATATATTTT
CDR3: CASSAIGTGWGGNTIYF

D: TRBD1
J: TRBJ1-3
size: .
V: TRBV7-9
DNA: TGTGCCAGCAGCTTAGGTCCGGGACAGGCTGGAAACACCATATATTTT
CDR3: CASSLGPGQAGNTIYF

D: .
J: TRBJ1-3
size: .
V: TRBV29-1
DNA: TGCAGCGTCGCAACCGACAGGACCATATATTTT
CDR3: CSVATDRTIYF

D: .
J: TRBJ2-7
size: .
V: TRBV11-2
DNA: TGTGCCAGCAGCCCAGGGCCCTACGAGCAGTACTTC
CDR3: CASSPGPYEQYF

D: .
J: TRBJ1-2
size: .
V: TRBV9
DNA: TGTGCCAGCAGCGGAACGGGAAGCTTCTATGGCTACACCTTC
CDR3: CASSGTGSFYGYTF

D: .
J: TRBJ2-1
size: .
V: TRBV19
DNA: TGTGCCAGTAGTACCCAGGCCGGAGGGACGTTCAATGAGCAGTTCTTC
CDR3: CASSTQAGGTFNEQFF